These 30 T cell receptor beta chains came from one sample sequenced in a study of T cell responses to AZD1222 COVID-19 vaccine. Produced via immunoSEQ multiplex PCR; TCRdb's table is partial and in-frame only. The data hold 150,000 to 200,000 clones, with about 90% observed a single time. This sample comprised peripheral blood, obtained on day 0 of MenACWY control vaccination. These receptors were obtained from an adult in good health.

The rearrangement joins TRBV2 to TRBJ1-2; D unclear. Germline-derived CDR1 and CDR2 are SNHLY and FYNNEI. This CDR3 has 13 amino acids. Trimming removed 3 bases at V and 7 bases at J, with 12 bases between. The CDR3 DNA is TGTGCCAGCAGTGAGGCCGGACGAGGTGGCTACACCTTC. Its translation: CASSEAGRGGYTF. Drawing the rest from reference TRBV2 and TRBJ1-2, the complete variable domain is EPEVTQTPSHQVTQMGQEVILRCVPISNHLYFYWYRQILGQKVEFLVSFYNNEISEKSEIFDDQFSVERPDGSNFTLKIRSTKLEDSAMYFCASSEAGRGGYTFGSGTRLTVV.

This clone was detected once. The chain employs TRBV19 and TRBJ1-4, with 7 bases that match TRBD1. V lost 6 bases to trimming and J lost 8 bases; unmatched junction nucleotides: 6. Germline V gene lookup returns CDR1 LNHDA and CDR2 SQIVND (reference sequence). The CDR3 spans 13 residues. CDR3 residues: CASSLQGREKLFF. The CDR3 nucleotides are TGTGCCAGTAGCCTACAGGGGAGGGAAAAACTGTTTTTT.

In DNA, the CDR3 is TGTGCCAGCAGCGCGGGACAGGGAGGATCCAATGAGCAGTTCTTC. Translating gives CASSAGQGGSNEQFF. This sequence joins TRBV7-9 and TRBJ2-1; TRBD1 matches at 9 bases. Trimming took 5 bases from V and 6 from J; bases not matched to a gene: 8. This CDR3 has 15 residues. Germline V lookup: CDR1 SEHNR, CDR2 FQNEAQ (reference sequence).

The chain has TRBV29-1 and TRBJ2-2, with D perhaps assigned TRBD1 or TRBD2 (5 bases each). In germline, CDR1 is SQVTM, CDR2 ANQGSEA. The ends were cut back, 3 bases at V and 4 bases at J, with 12 bases in the middle. There are 14 residues in the CDR3. The DNA for the CDR3 is TGCAGCGTTGAGCTGGGGCGGGCCACCGGGGAGCTGTTTTTT. Translated, it gives CSVELGRATGELFF.

The count of this clone is one. This sequence joins TRBV5-6 and TRBJ1-1; D may be TRBD1 (6 bases). There are 12 residues in the CDR3. Germline CDR1 is SGHDT and CDR2 is YYEEEE. V gave up 2 bases and J gave up 10 bases, with 12 bases separating them. The CDR3 nucleotides read TGTGCCAGCAGCTTACAGGGCAGTCTAGCTTTCTTT. Protein: CASSLQGSLAFF.

CDR3 loop: CASTPGGGYQPQHF. For the CDR3, the DNA is TGTGCCAGTACCCCCGGGGGGGGTTATCAGCCCCAGCATTTT. The chain links TRBV19 to TRBJ1-5; TRBD1 is a possible D gene (5 bases). V dropped 7 bases and J dropped 5 bases, with 15 bases sitting between them. Germline lookup yields CDR1 LNHDA and CDR2 SQIVND (reference sequence). The CDR3 covers 14 residues.

This chain links TRBV27 with TRBJ2-3, with 8 bases aligning to TRBD2. Unmatched junction bases numbered 7, after V lost 4 bases and J lost 7 bases. This CDR3 spans 14 amino acids. Germline CDR1 MNHEY, CDR2 SMNVEV (reference sequence). CDR3 sequence (DNA): TGTGCCAGCAGTTCCGGGAGGGCCGTATATACGCAGTATTTT. Residues: CASSSGRAVYTQYF.

The chain has TRBV5-8 and TRBJ2-5; no firm D call. V lost 0 bases and J 6 bases, leaving 9 bases between the germline ends. Germline CDR1 reads SGHTS; CDR2 reads YDEGEE. The CDR3 consists of 13 residues. The CDR3 sequence: CASSLGLRKTQYF. The CDR3 DNA reads TGTGCCAGCAGCTTGGGACTTCGTAAGACCCAGTACTTC.

CDR3: CASSPEGSRQFF. DNA for the CDR3: TGTGCCAGCAGCCCGGAGGGATCGAGGCAGTTCTTC. This sequence joins TRBV11-1 and TRBJ2-1, with TRBD2 as a possible D gene (6 bases). The germline V and J ends were trimmed by 5 bases and 12 bases, with 14 bases remaining between them. Germline V lookup: CDR1 SGHAT, CDR2 FQDESV (reference sequence). CDR3 length: 12 residues.

The V gene is TRBV2, the J gene TRBJ1-5; 7 bases agree with TRBD1. The germline V gene has CDR1 SNHLY and CDR2 FYNNEI. This CDR3 has 15 residues. V shed 6 bases, J shed 7 bases, and the junction held 12 bases outside the gene matches. The CDR3 DNA is TGTGCCAGCAGGACCTCGACAGGGATGGGCCAGCCCCAGCATTTT. This codes for CASRTSTGMGQPQHF.

The chain is built from TRBV28 and TRBJ2-5; D gene ambiguous. Trimming removed 6 bases from V and 5 bases from J, with 10 bases in between. Germline V gene data show CDR1 as MDHEN and CDR2 as SYDVKM. The CDR3 runs to 12 residues. CDR3 region: CASRTQRETQYF. The CDR3 DNA follows: TGTGCCAGCAGGACTCAGAGGGAGACCCAGTACTTC.

V gene TRBV30 combines with J gene TRBJ1-5; the D gene is possibly TRBD1 (5 bases). Germline V CDR1 and CDR2: GTSNPN, SVGIG (reference sequence). Trimming shortened V by 0 bases and J by 7 bases, and 10 bases separated the two germline ends. The CDR3 length is 13 residues. The CDR3 nucleotides are TGTGCCTGGAGTGTAGGGACGACCCAGCCCCAGCATTTT. Translating it yields CAWSVGTTQPQHF.

V is TRBV10-3 and J is TRBJ1-4, with a weak D call TRBD1 (6 bases). V was clipped by 0 bases and J by 8 bases, with 10 bases between them. From germline, CDR1 is ENHRY and CDR2 SYGVKD. The CDR3 extends over 14 amino acids. The CDR3 region is CAISESGGLEKLFF. In DNA, the CDR3 is TGTGCCATCAGTGAGTCCGGGGGCTTGGAAAAACTGTTTTTT.

The gene calls are TRBV20-1 and TRBJ1-2; D perhaps matches TRBD1 (5 bases). This CDR3 has 11 amino acids. Germline lookup yields CDR1 DFQATT and CDR2 SNEGSKA (reference sequence). V shed 5 bases and J shed 8 bases, with 12 bases lying between them. For the CDR3, the DNA is TGCAGTGCTGGGCAGGGCCTAGGCTACACCTTC. The encoded protein is CSAGQGLGYTF.

The gene calls are TRBV10-3 and TRBJ2-2; 11 positions agree with TRBD1. Germline V gene lookup returns CDR1 ENHRY and CDR2 SYGVKD. V lost 10 bases, J lost 8 bases, and 6 bases stayed unmatched. There are 13 residues in the CDR3. CDR3 region: CATGQGAGGELFF. DNA of the CDR3: TGTGCCACCGGACAGGGGGCGGGAGGGGAGCTGTTTTTT.

The rearrangement links TRBV29-1 to TRBJ2-3, with 10 positions matching TRBD2. The CDR3 spans 15 residues. Germline V gene sequence: CDR1 SQVTM, CDR2 ANQGSEA. Losses at the gene ends were 3 bases for V and 2 bases for J; bases not matched to a gene: 5. The CDR3 DNA follows: TGCAGCGTTGATAGGACTAGCGGTGACACAGATACGCAGTATTTT. Its protein product is CSVDRTSGDTDTQYF.

The chain employs TRBV7-6 and TRBJ1-6; a weak D match, TRBD1 (5 bases). Germline V gene sequence: CDR1 SGHVS, CDR2 FNYEAQ. The CDR3 has 15 amino acids. With 1 base removed from V and 7 bases from J, the gap between germline ends came to 11 bases. CDR3 sequence: CASSLDGQGNSPLHF. In DNA, the CDR3 is TGTGCCAGCAGCTTAGATGGTCAGGGAAATTCACCCCTCCACTTT.

V gene TRBV13 combines with J gene TRBJ1-1; maybe TRBD1 (5 bases). This CDR3 region has 14 residues. CDR1 and CDR2 (germline): PRHDT, FYEKMQ (reference sequence). The germline V and J ends were trimmed by 8 bases and 3 bases, with 16 bases remaining between them. CDR3 sequence reads: CASQEAGTDTEAFF. DNA of the CDR3: TGTGCCAGCCAAGAGGCCGGGACGGACACTGAAGCTTTCTTT.

J is TRBJ1-5 and V is TRBV7-9, with TRBD1 matching 10 bases. V lost 5 bases to trimming and J lost 5 bases; unmatched junction nucleotides: 9. Germline CDR1 is SEHNR and CDR2 is FQNEAQ (reference sequence). The CDR3 is made up of 16 amino acids. The chain's CDR3 is CASSTTTGGVDQPQHF. DNA of the CDR3: TGTGCCAGCAGCACAACGACAGGGGGCGTCGATCAGCCCCAGCATTTT.

The CDR3 is CASSSWGQDATGELFF. The CDR3 nucleotides are TGTGCCAGCAGCTCGTGGGGACAGGATGCCACCGGGGAGCTGTTTTTT. The chain links TRBV5-4 to TRBJ2-2; 8 bases align to TRBD1. This CDR3 is built from 16 residues. Trimming cost V 3 bases and J 4 bases; bases outside gene matches: 8. CDR1 SGHNT and CDR2 YYREEE come from the germline V gene (reference sequence).

The chain uses TRBV10-3 and TRBJ2-5; D perhaps matches TRBD2 (7 bases). The germline V gene encodes CDR1 ENHRY and CDR2 SYGVKD. With 4 bases removed from V and 4 bases from J, the gap between germline ends came to 16 bases. The CDR3 covers 15 residues. CDR3 loop: CAISVGGARGETQYF. The CDR3 DNA sequence: TGTGCCATCAGTGTAGGGGGGGCTCGGGGAGAGACCCAGTACTTC.

This clone was counted once. V is TRBV28 and J is TRBJ1-1; TRBD1 matches 11 bases. J gave up 6 bases and V 3 bases, and 3 bases lay outside the gene matches. Germline V lookup: CDR1 MDHEN, CDR2 SYDVKM. CDR3 length: 14 amino acids. The CDR3: CASSFLDRGPEAFF. CDR3 bases: TGTGCCAGCAGTTTCCTGGACAGGGGGCCTGAAGCTTTCTTT.

V and J are TRBV10-3 and TRBJ1-3; a possible D gene is TRBD1 (6 bases). V was cut by 3 bases and J by 1 base, with 16 bases left in between. Germline lookup yields CDR1 ENHRY and CDR2 SYGVKD. This CDR3 has 17 amino acids. The CDR3 DNA reads TGTGCCATCAGTGATGGACCCGGGGGCAGATCTGGAAACACCATATATTTT. The encoded protein is CAISDGPGGRSGNTIYF.

The chain joins TRBV4-2 to TRBJ2-1; the match to TRBD2 covers 16 bases. This CDR3 region has 19 residues. Germline loops: CDR1 LGHNA, CDR2 YNFKEQ. The junction had 7 bases not matched to a gene; V was cut back by 4 bases and J by 1 base. Here the CDR3 reads CASSPGTSGGAASYNEQFF. CDR3 DNA sequence: TGTGCCAGCAGCCCCGGGACTAGCGGGGGGGCTGCTTCCTACAATGAGCAGTTCTTC.

This clone is a singleton in its sample. This chain joins TRBV7-2 and TRBJ2-5; the D gene is possibly TRBD1 (8 bases). Trimming removed 4 bases at V and 6 bases at J, with 15 bases between. Germline CDR1 reads SGHTA; CDR2 reads FQGNSA. The CDR3 consists of 14 residues. CDR3 protein: CASSSTGGEKTQYF. The DNA of the CDR3 is TGTGCCAGCAGCTCCACAGGGGGGGAGAAGACCCAGTACTTC.

This chain uses TRBV28 with TRBJ2-1; 7 bases line up with TRBD2. Trimming at V came to 10 bases and at J to 4 bases, leaving 7 bases not matched to a gene. CDR1 and CDR2 (germline): MDHEN, SYDVKM. The CDR3 length is 13 residues. Here the CDR3 reads CAIDQRGYNEQFF. The CDR3 coding sequence is TGTGCCATCGACCAGCGGGGATACAATGAGCAGTTCTTC.

V and J are TRBV5-4 and TRBJ2-2, with D tentatively TRBD1 or TRBD2 (5 bases each). This CDR3 contains 18 residues. CDR1 and CDR2 from the germline V gene are SGHNT and YYREEE (reference sequence). V was pared by 5 bases and J by 1 base, with 21 bases between. The CDR3: CASSSTFSGTKNTGELFF. As DNA, the CDR3 is TGTGCCAGCAGTTCGACCTTTTCCGGGACCAAGAACACCGGGGAGCTGTTTTTT.

The gene calls are TRBV19 and TRBJ2-1, with D possibly matching TRBD2 (5 bases). CDR1 and CDR2 (germline): LNHDA, SQIVND (reference sequence). This CDR3 spans 15 amino acids. Trimming pared 2 bases from V and 0 bases from J, leaving 8 bases between. This CDR3 reads CASSISGSSYNEQFF. CDR3 nucleotide sequence: TGTGCCAGTAGTATAAGCGGAAGCTCCTACAATGAGCAGTTCTTC.

The J gene is TRBJ2-2, the V gene TRBV11-2, with TRBD2 as a possible D gene (5 bases). Germline CDR1 and CDR2: SGHAT and FQNNGV. This CDR3 region has 14 residues. The V end lost 2 bases, the J end lost 6 bases, and 10 bases lay between the germline ends. The CDR3 sequence: CASSLWAGAGELFF. CDR3 bases: TGTGCCAGCAGCTTATGGGCCGGGGCCGGGGAGCTGTTTTTT.

The chain couples TRBV6-2 or TRBV6-3 to TRBJ1-2; TRBD1 is a possible D gene (5 bases). Germline V gives CDR1 MNHEY, CDR2 SVGEGT. The length of the CDR3 is 13 residues. Trimming took off 6 bases at V and 0 bases at J, with 8 bases between the two ends. CDR3 residues: CASSFRANYGYTF. CDR3 bases: TGTGCCAGCAGCTTCAGGGCTAACTATGGCTACACCTTC.